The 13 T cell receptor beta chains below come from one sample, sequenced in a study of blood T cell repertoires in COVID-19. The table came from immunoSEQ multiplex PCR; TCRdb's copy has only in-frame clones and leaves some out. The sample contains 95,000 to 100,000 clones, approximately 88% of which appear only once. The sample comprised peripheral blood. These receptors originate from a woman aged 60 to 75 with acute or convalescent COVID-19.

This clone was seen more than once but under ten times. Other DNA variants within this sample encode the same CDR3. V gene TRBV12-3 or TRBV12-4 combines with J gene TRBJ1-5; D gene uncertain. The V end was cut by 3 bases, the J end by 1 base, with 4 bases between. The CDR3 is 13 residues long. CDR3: CASSFLSNQPQHF. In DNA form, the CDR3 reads TGTGCCAGCAGTTTCCTGAGCAATCAGCCCCAGCATTTT.

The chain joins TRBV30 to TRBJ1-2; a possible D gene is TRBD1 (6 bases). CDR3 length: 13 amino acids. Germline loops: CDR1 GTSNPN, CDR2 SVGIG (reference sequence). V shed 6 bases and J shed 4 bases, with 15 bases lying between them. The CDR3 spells CACPDDRRYGYTF. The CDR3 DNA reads TGTGCCTGTCCCGACGACAGGCGCTATGGCTACACCTTC.

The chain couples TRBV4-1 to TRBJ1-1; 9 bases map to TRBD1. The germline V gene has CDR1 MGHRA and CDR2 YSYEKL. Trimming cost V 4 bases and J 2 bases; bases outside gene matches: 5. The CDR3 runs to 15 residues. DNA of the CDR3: TGCGCCAGCAGCCCGGGACAGGGCGACAACACTGAAGCTTTCTTT. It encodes CASSPGQGDNTEAFF.

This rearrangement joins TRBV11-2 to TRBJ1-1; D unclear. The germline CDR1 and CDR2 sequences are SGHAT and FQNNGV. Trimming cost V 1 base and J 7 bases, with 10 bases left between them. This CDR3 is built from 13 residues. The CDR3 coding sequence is TGTGCCAGCAGCTTAGGAGGTCGGGGTGAAGCTTTCTTT. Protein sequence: CASSLGGRGEAFF.

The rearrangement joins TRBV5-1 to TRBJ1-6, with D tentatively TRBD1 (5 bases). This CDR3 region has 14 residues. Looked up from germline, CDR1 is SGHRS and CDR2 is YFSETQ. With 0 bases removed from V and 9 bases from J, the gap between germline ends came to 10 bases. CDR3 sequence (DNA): TGCGCCAGCAGCTTGGGACAGACGGCTTCACCCCTCCACTTT. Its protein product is CASSLGQTASPLHF.

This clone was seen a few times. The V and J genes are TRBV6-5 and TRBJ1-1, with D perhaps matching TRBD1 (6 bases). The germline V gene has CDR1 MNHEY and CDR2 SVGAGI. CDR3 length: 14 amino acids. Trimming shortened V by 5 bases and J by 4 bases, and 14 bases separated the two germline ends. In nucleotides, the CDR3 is TGTGCCAGCAGTACACAGGGTCTTGGCACTGAAGCTTTCTTT. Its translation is CASSTQGLGTEAFF.

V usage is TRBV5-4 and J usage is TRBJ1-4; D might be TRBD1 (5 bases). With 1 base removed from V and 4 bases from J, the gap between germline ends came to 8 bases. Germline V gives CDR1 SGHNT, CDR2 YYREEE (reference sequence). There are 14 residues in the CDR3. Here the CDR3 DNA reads TGTGCCAGCAGCTTGCTAGGGGATAATGAAAAACTGTTTTTT. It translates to CASSLLGDNEKLFF.

CDR3 bases: TGTGCCAGTAGTATAGGGACTAACCGAATCACCGGGGAGCTGTTTTTT. As protein: CASSIGTNRITGELFF. V usage is TRBV19 and J usage is TRBJ2-2; tentative D call: TRBD2 (6 bases). The CDR3 loop spans 16 amino acids. Germline CDR1 reads LNHDA; CDR2 reads SQIVND (reference sequence). V was shortened by 1 base and J by 4 bases, with 13 bases between the two germline ends.

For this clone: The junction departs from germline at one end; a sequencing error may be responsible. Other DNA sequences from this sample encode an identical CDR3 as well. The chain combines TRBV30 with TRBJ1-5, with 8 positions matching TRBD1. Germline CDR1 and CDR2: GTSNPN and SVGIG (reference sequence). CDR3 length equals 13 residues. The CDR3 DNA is TGTGCCTGGGATCGAGGACAGGGTCAGCCCCAACATTTT. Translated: CAWDRGQGQPQHF.

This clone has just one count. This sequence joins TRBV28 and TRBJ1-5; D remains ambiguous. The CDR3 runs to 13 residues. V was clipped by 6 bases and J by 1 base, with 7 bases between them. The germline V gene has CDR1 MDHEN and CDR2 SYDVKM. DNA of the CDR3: TGTGCCAGCAGACTCAAGAGCAATCAGCCCCAGCATTTT. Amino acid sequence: CASRLKSNQPQHF. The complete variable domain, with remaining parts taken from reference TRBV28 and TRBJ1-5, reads DVKVTQSSRYLVKRTGEKVFLECVQDMDHENMFWYRQDPGLGLRLIYFSYDVKMKEKGDIPEGYSVSREKKERFSLILESASTNQTSMYLCASRLKSNQPQHFGDGTRLSIL.

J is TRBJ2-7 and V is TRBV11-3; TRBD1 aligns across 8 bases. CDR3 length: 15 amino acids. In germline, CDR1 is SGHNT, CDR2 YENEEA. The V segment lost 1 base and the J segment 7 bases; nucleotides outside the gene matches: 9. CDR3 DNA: TGTGCCAGCAGCTTAGGGCTCGGGGACAGGAGGGAGCAGTACTTC. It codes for CASSLGLGDRREQYF. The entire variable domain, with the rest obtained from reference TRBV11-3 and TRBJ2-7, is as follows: EAGVVQSPRYKIIEKKQPVAFWCNPISGHNTLYWYLQNLGQGPELLIRYENEEAVDDSQLPKDRFSAERLKGVDSTLKIQPAELGDSAVYLCASSLGLGDRREQYFGPGTRLTVT.

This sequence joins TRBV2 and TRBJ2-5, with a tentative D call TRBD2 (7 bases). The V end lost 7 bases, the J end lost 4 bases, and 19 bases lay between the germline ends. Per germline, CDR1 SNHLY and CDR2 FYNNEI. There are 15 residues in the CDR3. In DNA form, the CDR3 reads TGTGCCAGCACCCAAGGGTGGGGGGGCACAGAGACCCAGTACTTC. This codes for CASTQGWGGTETQYF.

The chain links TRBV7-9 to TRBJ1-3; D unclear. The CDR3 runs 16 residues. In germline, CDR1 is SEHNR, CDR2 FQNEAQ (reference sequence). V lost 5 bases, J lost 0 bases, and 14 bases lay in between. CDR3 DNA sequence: TGTGCCAGCAGCCGTTCCAATACTAGCTCTGGAAACACCATATATTTT. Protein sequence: CASSRSNTSSGNTIYF.